The next 24 T cell receptor beta chains were all read from a single sample in a study of beta chain features in type 1 diabetes. The antigens these receptors bind are not known. cDNA synthesis used the whole RNA isolate, giving expressed TCRB sequences. Libraries were prepared by immunoSEQ multiplex PCR; TCRdb keeps only in-frame clonotypes and omits some of them. The profile shows 95,000 to 150,000 clones, over 15% of them singletons. Study-wide points: Shortening that was moderate but significant affected the TCRB CDR3s of Type 1 diabetes patients in all four CD4+ subsets.

Material for sequencing was central memory CD4+ T cells from blood. The receptors shown here come from a young man with type 1 diabetes.

V is TRBV6-5 and J is TRBJ2-4, with TRBD2 as a possible D gene (5 bases). The length of the CDR3 is 15 residues. Germline V gene data show CDR1 as MNHEY and CDR2 as SVGAGI. Deletions cut 4 bases from V and 0 bases from J, with 10 bases between. The DNA for the CDR3 is TGTGCCAGCAGTTCCACTAGTTTAGCCAAAAACATTCAGTACTTC. It yields the protein CASSSTSLAKNIQYF.

The V call is TRBV18, the J call TRBJ2-1, with D possibly TRBD1 on 6 matching bases. V dropped 4 bases and J dropped 10 bases, with 8 bases sitting between them. The CDR3 is made up of 11 amino acids. The germline V gene encodes CDR1 KGHSH and CDR2 LQKENI. CDR3 DNA sequence: TGTGCCAGCTCACTCGACAGGGAGCAGTTCTTC. Translated: CASSLDREQFF.

The chain couples TRBV7-6 to TRBJ2-7; D is unresolved. The CDR3 covers 15 residues. From germline, CDR1 is SGHVS and CDR2 FNYEAQ. V shed 1 base and J shed 4 bases, with 14 bases lying between them. In DNA form, the CDR3 reads TGTGCCAGCAGCTTAGTATCCAGACCAGCTTACGAGCAGTACTTC. Translating gives CASSLVSRPAYEQYF.

This clone has just a few counts. The gene calls are TRBV5-4 and TRBJ2-3; 7 bases are a match to TRBD1. Germline CDR1 is SGHNT and CDR2 is YYREEE (reference sequence). V shed 7 bases, J shed 0 bases, and the junction held 8 bases outside the gene matches. The CDR3 loop spans 15 amino acids. DNA of the CDR3: TGTGCCAGCCGGATAGGGGGCCAAAGCACAGATACGCAGTATTTT. Protein: CASRIGGQSTDTQYF.

This clone was found a few times. The chain has TRBV28 and TRBJ1-2; tentative D call: TRBD1 (5 bases). Trimming removed 6 bases from V and 4 bases from J, with 21 bases in between. This CDR3 has 16 amino acids. The V gene's germline CDR1 is MDHEN and CDR2 SYDVKM. CDR3 in DNA: TGTGCCAGCAGCCTAATATCCACCGGCGGGACCTATGGCTACACCTTC. This codes for CASSLISTGGTYGYTF.

The chain joins TRBV7-2 to TRBJ1-5; no firm D call. Germline V CDR1 and CDR2: SGHTA, FQGNSA. Deletions cut 0 bases from V and 3 bases from J, with 12 bases between. The CDR3 is made up of 16 amino acids. Here the CDR3 reads CASSLAEEQLNQPQHF. The DNA for the CDR3 is TGTGCCAGCAGCTTAGCTGAGGAACAACTCAATCAGCCCCAGCATTTT.

This clone came up many times. This chain links TRBV30 with TRBJ2-2, with 8 bases identical to TRBD1. Germline V CDR1 and CDR2: GTSNPN, SVGIG (reference sequence). The trim removed 8 bases at V and 6 bases at J, leaving 11 bases unmatched. The CDR3 consists of 14 residues. DNA of the CDR3: TGTGCCCGCCCCGGGACAGGCTCGGCCGGGGAGCTGTTTTTT. Protein: CARPGTGSAGELFF.

The chain carries TRBV7-3 and TRBJ1-5, with a tentative D call TRBD1 (5 bases). V was cut by 5 bases and J by 3 bases, with 8 bases left in between. The CDR3 is 13 amino acids. CDR1 and CDR2 (germline): SGHTA, FQGTGA. CDR3 bases: TGTGCCAGCAGCGTGGGGACCAATCAGCCCCAGCATTTT. It translates to CASSVGTNQPQHF. The full variable domain, completed using reference TRBV7-3 and TRBJ1-5, is GAGVSQTPSNKVTEKGKYVELRCDPISGHTALYWYRQSLGQGPEFLIYFQGTGAADDSGLPNDRFFAVRPEGSVSTLKIQRTERGDSAVYLCASSVGTNQPQHFGDGTRLSIL.

This clone has a single count. This chain connects TRBV5-1 to TRBJ2-1; 12 nucleotides align to TRBD1. Germline CDR1 and CDR2: SGHRS and YFSETQ. Unmatched junction bases numbered 4, after V lost 4 bases and J lost 8 bases. This CDR3 spans 14 amino acids. The CDR3 DNA follows: TGCGCCAGCAGCCCGGGACAGGGGGCGGATGAGCAGTTCTTC. Translating gives CASSPGQGADEQFF. Filled out from reference TRBV5-1 and TRBJ2-1, the complete variable domain reads KAGVTQTPRYLIKTRGQQVTLSCSPISGHRSVSWYQQTPGQGLQFLFEYFSETQRNKGNFPGRFSGRQFSNSRSEMNVSTLELGDSALYLCASSPGQGADEQFFGPGTRLTVL.

This clone was seen more than once but under ten times. J is TRBJ1-2 and V is TRBV5-8, with TRBD1 identical over 8 bases. This CDR3 comprises 14 residues. V shed 0 bases and J 5 bases; nucleotides not matched to a gene: 3. CDR1 is SGHTS, CDR2 YDEGEE, per germline. The CDR3 coding sequence is TGTGCCAGCAGCTTGGGACAGGGGAGTTATGGCTACACCTTC. Translated, it gives CASSLGQGSYGYTF.

This clone showed up just a few times. This specimen includes other DNA sequences encoding the same CDR3. The CDR3 spells CASSLDQETQYF. The CDR3 DNA reads as TGTGCCAGCAGCTTAGACCAAGAGACCCAGTACTTC. The V gene is TRBV11-2, the J gene TRBJ2-5; D unclear. The length of the CDR3 is 12 residues. V lost 0 bases, J lost 1 base, and 0 bases lay in between. Germline V lookup: CDR1 SGHAT, CDR2 FQNNGV.

This clone was picked up many times. The chain joins TRBV19 to TRBJ1-6; 7 bases agree with TRBD1. Germline trimming cut 8 bases from V and 10 bases from J; bases unmatched to any gene: 8. The germline gives CDR1 LNHDA, CDR2 SQIVND (reference sequence). The CDR3 extends over 13 amino acids. CDR3 region: CASGDRVDSPLHF. CDR3 coding DNA: TGTGCCAGTGGCGACAGGGTGGACTCACCCCTCCACTTT. Full variable domain (outside the CDR3, taken from reference TRBV19 and TRBJ1-6): DGGITQSPKYLFRKEGQNVTLSCEQNLNHDAMYWYRQDPGQGLRLIYYSQIVNDFQKGDIAEGYSVSREKKESFPLTVTSAQKNPTAFYLCASGDRVDSPLHFGNGTRLTVT.

In its sample, this clone was seen a few times. The chain recombines TRBV6-5 with TRBJ2-7; 10 bases are a match to TRBD1. Losses at the gene ends were 2 bases for V and 4 bases for J; bases not matched to a gene: 5. Germline-derived CDR1 and CDR2 are MNHEY and SVGAGI. The CDR3 is 15 amino acids. Written as DNA, the CDR3 is TGTGCCAGCAGTTACCCGACAGGGGGCGGGTACGAGCAGTACTTC. As protein: CASSYPTGGGYEQYF.

This clone was detected only a few times. This probably arose from a read error, given a far larger clone one base away. The V and J genes are TRBV5-1 and TRBJ2-6; D is unclear. Trimming took off 4 bases at V and 0 bases at J, with 5 bases between the two ends. The CDR3 extends over 14 amino acids. Germline CDR1 reads SGHRS; CDR2 reads YFSETQ. CDR3 coding DNA: TGCGCCAGCAGCGTAGCCTCTGGGGCCAACGTCCTGACTTTC. Residues: CASSVASGANVLTF.

This clone has at least ten counts. The V gene is TRBV14, the J gene TRBJ2-1; D not resolved. The CDR3 is 12 amino acids. CDR1 and CDR2 (germline): SGHDN, FVKESK. Trimming removed 4 bases at V and 10 bases at J, with 11 bases between. CDR3 sequence: CASSRGETEQFF. CDR3 DNA sequence: TGTGCCAGCAGCCGGGGTGAAACAGAGCAGTTCTTC.

This clone came up a few times. The rearrangement links TRBV27 to TRBJ1-1; possible D gene TRBD1, 5 bases. The CDR3 consists of 15 residues. Trimming took 7 bases from V and 2 from J, leaving 17 bases between them. The germline V gene encodes CDR1 MNHEY and CDR2 SMNVEV (reference sequence). This CDR3 is CASNYRPGLNTEAFF. In nucleotides, the CDR3 is TGTGCCAGCAATTACCGGCCGGGGCTAAACACTGAAGCTTTCTTT.

The rearrangement links TRBV5-4 to TRBJ2-5; D not resolved. The ends were cut back, 0 bases at V and 2 bases at J, with 8 bases in the middle. Germline CDR1 and CDR2: SGHNT and YYREEE (reference sequence). This CDR3 is built from 14 residues. DNA of the CDR3: TGTGCCAGCAGCTTGGCTCAAAAGCAAGAGACCCAGTACTTC. It is translated as CASSLAQKQETQYF.

In this sample, this clone turned up a few times. J is TRBJ1-2 and V is TRBV14, with 12 positions matching TRBD1. Germline V lookup: CDR1 SGHDN, CDR2 FVKESK. The CDR3 covers 13 residues. With 8 bases clipped from V and 10 bases from J, the junction kept 8 bases outside the gene matches. The CDR3 spells CASRGQGALDYTF. DNA of the CDR3: TGTGCCAGCCGGGGACAGGGGGCCCTCGACTACACCTTC.

The gene calls are TRBV25-1 and TRBJ2-3, with TRBD1 matching over 7 bases. Germline CDR1 MGHDK, CDR2 SYGVNS. Trimming at V came to 2 bases and at J to 5 bases, leaving 4 bases not matched to a gene. CDR3 size: 14 residues. DNA of the CDR3: TGTGCCAGCAGTGAAGGGGCAGGGGGAGATACGCAGTATTTT. Protein sequence: CASSEGAGGDTQYF.

V usage is TRBV6-6 and J usage is TRBJ2-6; TRBD1 is a possible D gene (5 bases). CDR3 length: 16 amino acids. The V end was cut by 2 bases, the J end by 4 bases, with 12 bases between. Looked up from germline, CDR1 is MNHNY and CDR2 is SVGAGI (reference sequence). Here the CDR3 reads CASSYEGETGANVLTF. CDR3 nucleotide sequence: TGTGCCAGCAGTTACGAAGGGGAAACAGGGGCCAACGTCCTGACTTTC.

In regard to this clone: This may arise from a read error, as a much more abundant clone is one base away. Additional DNA sequences in this sample encode the identical CDR3. The chain is built from TRBV29-1 and TRBJ2-2; 11 bases line up with TRBD2. This CDR3 has 17 residues. Germline V gene data show CDR1 as SQVTM and CDR2 as ANQGSEA. J gave up 4 bases and V 0 bases, and 7 bases lay outside the gene matches. Written as DNA, the CDR3 is TGCAGCGTTGAAGAGTCTAGCGGGGGGCGGGGCACCGGGGAGCTGTTTTTT. Its protein is CSVEESSGGRGTGELFF.

J is TRBJ1-2 and V is TRBV30; D unclear. Per germline, CDR1 GTSNPN and CDR2 SVGIG (reference sequence). This CDR3 spans 14 amino acids. V lost 2 bases and J 4 bases, leaving 14 bases between the germline ends. The CDR3: CAWSLQVASYGYTF. The CDR3, as DNA: TGTGCCTGGAGTTTGCAGGTCGCTTCCTATGGCTACACCTTC.

The J gene is TRBJ2-3, the V gene TRBV29-1; 9 bases are shared with TRBD2. From germline, CDR1 is SQVTM and CDR2 ANQGSEA. This CDR3 is 14 amino acids long. After removal of 6 bases from V and 5 bases from J, the junction contained 9 bases not matched to a gene. The DNA of the CDR3 is TGCAGCGTCCGTGCTAGCGGGGTTCGAGATACGCAGTATTTT. This translates into CSVRASGVRDTQYF.

This clone was observed a few times. CDR3 protein: CASSLAAGGGAYEQYF. Written as DNA, the CDR3 is TGTGCCAGCAGCTTAGCGGCCGGCGGGGGGGCCTACGAGCAGTACTTC. The rearrangement uses TRBV7-2 and TRBJ2-7; 9 bases line up with TRBD2. Germline V gene data show CDR1 as SGHTA and CDR2 as FQGNSA. This CDR3 is built from 16 residues. Trimming took 0 bases from V and 2 from J; bases not matched to a gene: 5.